These 10 T cell receptor beta chains originate from one sample sequenced in a study of shared clonotypes between healthy human individuals. The naive CD8 population came from CD45RO-negative cells selected for CCR7, without terminally differentiated effector memory CD45RA+ cells. TCRdb's copy holds only in-frame clones and misses some; the assay was immunoSEQ multiplex PCR. The table has just over 2,000,000 clones, roughly 94% seen once. Sequenced: naive CD8+ T cells sorted from blood. The receptors were gathered from a man aged 18 to 29 in good health.

Worth noting for this clone: Other DNA variants within this sample encode the same CDR3. The V call is TRBV5-6, the J call TRBJ2-7, with D possibly matching TRBD2 (5 bases). The germline V gene encodes CDR1 SGHDT and CDR2 YYEEEE. This CDR3 comprises 14 residues. V lost 0 bases and J 2 bases, leaving 9 bases between the germline ends. The CDR3 sequence: CASSLGLTTYEQYF. In DNA, the CDR3 is TGTGCCAGCAGCTTGGGACTAACGACCTACGAGCAGTACTTC.

This chain uses TRBV9 with TRBJ2-1; 11 nucleotides agree with TRBD1. This CDR3 has 16 residues. Germline CDR1 SGDLS, CDR2 YYNGEE. V was clipped by 4 bases and J by 9 bases; unmatched bases: 12. CDR3 DNA: TGTGCCAGCAGCCAACCGGACAGGGGGCTCCTAGCTGAGCAGTTCTTC. It specifies CASSQPDRGLLAEQFF.

DNA for the CDR3: TGCGCCAGCAGCCCCATTATTAATCAATACGAGCAGTACTTC. This encodes CASSPIINQYEQYF. The genes are TRBV4-1 and TRBJ2-7; D remains ambiguous. The CDR3 is 14 amino acids. The V end lost 4 bases, the J end lost 4 bases, and 14 bases lay between the germline ends. Germline CDR1 and CDR2: MGHRA and YSYEKL.

The chain joins TRBV5-4 to TRBJ1-1; 10 positions agree with TRBD1. This CDR3 is 13 amino acids long. V was pared by 2 bases and J by 6 bases, with 1 base of the junction left unmatched. Germline CDR1 reads SGHNT; CDR2 reads YYREEE (reference sequence). The CDR3 loop reads CASSFGQGAEAFF. The CDR3 nucleotides read TGTGCCAGCAGCTTTGGACAGGGGGCTGAAGCTTTCTTT.

This sequence joins TRBV18 and TRBJ2-1; no clear D. This CDR3 region has 12 residues. V was shortened by 6 bases and J by 3 bases, with 6 bases between the two germline ends. Germline V lookup: CDR1 KGHSH, CDR2 LQKENI. The CDR3 bases are TGTGCCAGCTCTCAGGACTACAATGAGCAGTTCTTC. Translating gives CASSQDYNEQFF.

The chain is built from TRBV7-9 and TRBJ2-1, with a weak D call TRBD2 (5 bases). Germline V gene sequence: CDR1 SEHNR, CDR2 FQNEAQ (reference sequence). The V end was cut by 5 bases, the J end by 6 bases, with 11 bases between. The CDR3 has 13 residues. In nucleotides, the CDR3 is TGTGCCAGCAGCGATGAGGGTCGCAATGAGCAGTTCTTC. Protein sequence: CASSDEGRNEQFF.

This chain links TRBV6-5 with TRBJ2-5; TRBD1 might be the D (6 bases). Germline V CDR1 and CDR2: MNHEY, SVGAGI. Trimming took off 0 bases at V and 3 bases at J, with 11 bases between the two ends. CDR3 length: 15 amino acids. The CDR3 here is CASSYSGRGEETQYF. The CDR3 region has the DNA TGTGCCAGCAGTTACTCGGGCAGGGGAGAAGAGACCCAGTACTTC.

A word on this clone: The sample contains more than one DNA sequence encoding this CDR3. V usage is TRBV6-5 and J usage is TRBJ2-7; 12 bases are shared with TRBD1. With V trimmed by 2 bases and J by 2 bases, 1 base remained unmatched. Germline-derived CDR1 and CDR2 are MNHEY and SVGAGI. This CDR3 is built from 15 residues. The CDR3 coding sequence is TGTGCCAGCAGTTACGGGACAGGGGGCACCTACGAGCAGTACTTC. Translated, it gives CASSYGTGGTYEQYF.

The rearrangement uses TRBV4-3 and TRBJ2-1, with 13 bases fitting TRBD2. The CDR3 has 16 amino acids. CDR1 LGHNA and CDR2 YSLEER come from the germline V gene. The trim removed 0 bases at V and 9 bases at J, leaving 5 bases unmatched. CDR3 DNA sequence: TGCGCCAGCAGCCAAGATACTAGCGGGAGGGCCAGTGAGCAGTTCTTC. Translating gives CASSQDTSGRASEQFF.

Worth noting for this clone: Other DNA sequences in this specimen translate into the identical CDR3. This chain connects TRBV5-4 to TRBJ2-1; 8 bases align to TRBD2. Looked up from germline, CDR1 is SGHNT and CDR2 is YYREEE (reference sequence). Trimming took 2 bases from V and 1 from J; bases not matched to a gene: 2. This CDR3 spans 15 amino acids. The CDR3 DNA reads TGTGCCAGCAGCTTCCTAGCGGGTTCCTACAATGAGCAGTTCTTC. Translating gives CASSFLAGSYNEQFF. The full variable domain, completed using reference TRBV5-4 and TRBJ2-1, is ETGVTQSPTHLIKTRGQQVTLRCSSQSGHNTVSWYQQALGQGPQFIFQYYREEENGRGNFPPRFSGLQFPNYSSELNVNALELDDSALYLCASSFLAGSYNEQFFGPGTRLTVL.